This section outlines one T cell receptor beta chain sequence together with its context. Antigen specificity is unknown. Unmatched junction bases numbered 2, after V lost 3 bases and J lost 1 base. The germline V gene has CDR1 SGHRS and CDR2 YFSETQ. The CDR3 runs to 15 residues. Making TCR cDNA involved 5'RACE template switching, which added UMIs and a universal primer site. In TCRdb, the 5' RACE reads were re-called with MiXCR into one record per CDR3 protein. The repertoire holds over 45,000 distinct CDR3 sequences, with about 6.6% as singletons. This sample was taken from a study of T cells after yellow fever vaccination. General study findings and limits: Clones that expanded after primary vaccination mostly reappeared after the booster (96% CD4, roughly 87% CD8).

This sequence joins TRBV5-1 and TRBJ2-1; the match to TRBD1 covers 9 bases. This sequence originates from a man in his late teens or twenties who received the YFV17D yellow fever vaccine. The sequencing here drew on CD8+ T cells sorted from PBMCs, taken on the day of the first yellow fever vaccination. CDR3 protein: CASSWTGDSYNEQFF. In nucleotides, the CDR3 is TGCGCCAGCAGCTGGACAGGGGATTCCTACAATGAGCAGTTCTTC. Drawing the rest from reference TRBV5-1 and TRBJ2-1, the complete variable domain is KAGVTQTPRYLIKTRGQQVTLSCSPISGHRSVSWYQQTPGQGLQFLFEYFSETQRNKGNFPGRFSGRQFSNSRSEMNVSTLELGDSALYLCASSWTGDSYNEQFFGPGTRLTVL.